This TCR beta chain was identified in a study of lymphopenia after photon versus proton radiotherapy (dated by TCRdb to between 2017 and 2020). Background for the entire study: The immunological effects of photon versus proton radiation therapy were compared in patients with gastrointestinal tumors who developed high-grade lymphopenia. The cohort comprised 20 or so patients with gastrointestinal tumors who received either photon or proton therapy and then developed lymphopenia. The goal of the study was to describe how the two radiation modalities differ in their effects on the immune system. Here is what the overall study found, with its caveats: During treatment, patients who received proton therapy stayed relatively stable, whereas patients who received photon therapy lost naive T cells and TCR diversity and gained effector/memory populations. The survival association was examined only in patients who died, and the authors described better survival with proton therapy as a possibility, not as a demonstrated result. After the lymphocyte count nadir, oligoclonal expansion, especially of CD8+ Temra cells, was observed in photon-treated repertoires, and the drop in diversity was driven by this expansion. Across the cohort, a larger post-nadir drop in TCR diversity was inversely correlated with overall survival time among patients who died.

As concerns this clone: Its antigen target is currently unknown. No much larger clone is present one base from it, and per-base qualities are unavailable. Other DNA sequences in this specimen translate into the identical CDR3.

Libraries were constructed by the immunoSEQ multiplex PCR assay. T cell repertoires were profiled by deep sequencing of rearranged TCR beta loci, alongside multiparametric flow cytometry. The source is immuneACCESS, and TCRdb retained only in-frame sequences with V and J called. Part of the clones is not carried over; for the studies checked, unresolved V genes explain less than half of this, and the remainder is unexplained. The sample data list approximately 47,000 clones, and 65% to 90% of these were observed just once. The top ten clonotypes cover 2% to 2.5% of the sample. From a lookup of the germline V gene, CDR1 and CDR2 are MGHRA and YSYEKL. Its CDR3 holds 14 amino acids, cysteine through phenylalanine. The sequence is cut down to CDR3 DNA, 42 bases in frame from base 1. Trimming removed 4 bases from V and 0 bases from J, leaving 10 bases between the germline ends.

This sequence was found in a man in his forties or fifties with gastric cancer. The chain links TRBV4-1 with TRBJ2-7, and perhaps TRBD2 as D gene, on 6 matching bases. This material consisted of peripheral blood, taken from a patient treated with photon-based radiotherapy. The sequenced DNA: TGCGCCAGCAGCCGGGACTCCAGCTCCTACGAGCAGTACTTC. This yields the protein CASSRDSSSYEQYF.